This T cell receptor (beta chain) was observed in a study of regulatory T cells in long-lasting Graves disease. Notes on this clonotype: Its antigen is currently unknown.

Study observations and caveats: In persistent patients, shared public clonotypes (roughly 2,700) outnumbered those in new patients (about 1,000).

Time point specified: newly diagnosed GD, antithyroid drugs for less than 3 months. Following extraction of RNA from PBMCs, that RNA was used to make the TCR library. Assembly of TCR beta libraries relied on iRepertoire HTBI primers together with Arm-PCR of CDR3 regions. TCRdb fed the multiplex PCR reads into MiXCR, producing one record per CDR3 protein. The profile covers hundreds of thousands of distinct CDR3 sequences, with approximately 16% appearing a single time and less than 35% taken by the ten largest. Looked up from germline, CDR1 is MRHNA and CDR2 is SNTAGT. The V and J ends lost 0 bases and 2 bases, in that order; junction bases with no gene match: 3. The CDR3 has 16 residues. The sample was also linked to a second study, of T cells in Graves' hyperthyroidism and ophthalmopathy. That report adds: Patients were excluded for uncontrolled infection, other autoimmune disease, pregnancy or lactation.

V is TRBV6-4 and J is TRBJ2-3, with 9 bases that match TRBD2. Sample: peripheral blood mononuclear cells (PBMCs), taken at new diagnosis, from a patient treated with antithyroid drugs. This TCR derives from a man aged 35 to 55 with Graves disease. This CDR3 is CASSDSAGGHTDTQYF. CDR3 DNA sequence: TGTGCCAGCAGTGACTCAGCGGGGGGCCACACAGATACGCAGTATTTT.